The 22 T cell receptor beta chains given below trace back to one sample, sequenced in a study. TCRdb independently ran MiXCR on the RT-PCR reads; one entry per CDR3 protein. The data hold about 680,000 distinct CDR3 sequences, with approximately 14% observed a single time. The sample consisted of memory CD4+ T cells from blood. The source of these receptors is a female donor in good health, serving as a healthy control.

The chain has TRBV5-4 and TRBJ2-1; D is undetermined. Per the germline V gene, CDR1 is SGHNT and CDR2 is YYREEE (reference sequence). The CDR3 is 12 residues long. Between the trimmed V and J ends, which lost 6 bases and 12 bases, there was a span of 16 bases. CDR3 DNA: TGTGCCAGCATCCTGGAGATGGTGGGGCAGTTCTTC. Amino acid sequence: CASILEMVGQFF.

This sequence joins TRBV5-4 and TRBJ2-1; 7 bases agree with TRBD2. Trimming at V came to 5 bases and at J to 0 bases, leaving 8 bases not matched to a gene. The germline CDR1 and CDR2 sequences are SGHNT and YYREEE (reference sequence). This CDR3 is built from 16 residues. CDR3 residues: CASSKSGMSSYNEQFF. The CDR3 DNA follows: TGTGCCAGCAGTAAAAGCGGGATGAGCTCCTACAATGAGCAGTTCTTC.

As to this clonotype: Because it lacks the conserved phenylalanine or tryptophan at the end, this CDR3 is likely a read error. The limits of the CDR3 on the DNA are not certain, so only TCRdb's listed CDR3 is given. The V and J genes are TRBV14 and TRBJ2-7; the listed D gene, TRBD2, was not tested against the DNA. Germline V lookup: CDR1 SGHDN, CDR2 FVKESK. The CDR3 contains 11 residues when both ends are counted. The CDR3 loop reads CASSQGLAGAP.

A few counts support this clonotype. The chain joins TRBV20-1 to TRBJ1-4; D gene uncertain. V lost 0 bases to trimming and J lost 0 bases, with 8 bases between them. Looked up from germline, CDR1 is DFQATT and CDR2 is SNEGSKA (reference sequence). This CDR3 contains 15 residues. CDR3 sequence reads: CSARDSRATNEKLFF. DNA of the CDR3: TGCAGTGCTAGAGATTCTAGAGCAACTAATGAAAAACTGTTTTTT.

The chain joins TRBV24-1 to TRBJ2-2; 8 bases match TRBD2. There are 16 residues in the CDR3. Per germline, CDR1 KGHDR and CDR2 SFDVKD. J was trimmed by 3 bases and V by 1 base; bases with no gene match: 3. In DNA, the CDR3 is TGTGCCACCAGTGATTTAGCGGGGGCGGACACCGGGGAGCTGTTTTTT. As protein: CATSDLAGADTGELFF.

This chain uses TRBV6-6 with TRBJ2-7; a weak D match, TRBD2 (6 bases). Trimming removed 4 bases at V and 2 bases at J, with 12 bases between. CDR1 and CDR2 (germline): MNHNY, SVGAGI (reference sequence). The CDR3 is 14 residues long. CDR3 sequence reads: CASSSGLRTYEQYF. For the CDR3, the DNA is TGTGCCAGCAGTTCGGGACTGCGAACCTACGAGCAGTACTTC.

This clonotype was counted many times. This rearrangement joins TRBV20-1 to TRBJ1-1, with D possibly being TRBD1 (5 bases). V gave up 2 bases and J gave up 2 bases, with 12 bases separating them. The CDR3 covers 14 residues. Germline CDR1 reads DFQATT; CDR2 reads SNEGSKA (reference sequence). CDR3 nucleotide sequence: TGCAGTGCTAGACGAGGGACCTCTAACACTGAAGCTTTCTTT. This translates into CSARRGTSNTEAFF.

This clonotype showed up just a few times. CDR3 loop: CASSPQQGSNQPQHF. The CDR3 DNA is TGTGCCAGCTCACCGCAACAGGGTAGCAATCAGCCCCAGCATTTT. The chain has TRBV18 and TRBJ1-5; a weak D match, TRBD1 (6 bases). The CDR3 covers 15 residues. Trimming removed 3 bases at V and 0 bases at J, with 9 bases between. From germline, CDR1 is KGHSH and CDR2 LQKENI.

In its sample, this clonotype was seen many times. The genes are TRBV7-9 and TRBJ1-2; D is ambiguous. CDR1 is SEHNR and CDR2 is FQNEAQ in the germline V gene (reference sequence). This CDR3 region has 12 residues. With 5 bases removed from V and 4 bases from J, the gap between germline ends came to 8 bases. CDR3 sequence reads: CASSPDRYGYTF. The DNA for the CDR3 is TGTGCCAGCAGCCCGGACCGCTATGGCTACACCTTC.

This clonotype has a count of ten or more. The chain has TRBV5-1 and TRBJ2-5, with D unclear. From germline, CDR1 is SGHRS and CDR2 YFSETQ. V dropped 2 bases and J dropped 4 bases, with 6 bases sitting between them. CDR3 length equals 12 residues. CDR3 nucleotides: TGCGCCAGCAGCTTCAAGGGAGAGACCCAGTACTTC. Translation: CASSFKGETQYF.

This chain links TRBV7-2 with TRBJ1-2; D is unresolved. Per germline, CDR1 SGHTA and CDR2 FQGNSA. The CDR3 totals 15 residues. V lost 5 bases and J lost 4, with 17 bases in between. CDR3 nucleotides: TGTGCCAGCAGCCCTCCCGCGGCGGTTCGCTATGGCTACACCTTC. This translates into CASSPPAAVRYGYTF.

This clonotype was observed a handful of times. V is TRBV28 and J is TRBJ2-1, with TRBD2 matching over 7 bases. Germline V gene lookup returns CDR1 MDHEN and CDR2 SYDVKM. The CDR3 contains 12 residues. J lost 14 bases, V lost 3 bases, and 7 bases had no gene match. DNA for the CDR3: TGTGCCAGCAGTTTCCTGTCGCGGGAGAAGTTCTTC. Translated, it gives CASSFLSREKFF.

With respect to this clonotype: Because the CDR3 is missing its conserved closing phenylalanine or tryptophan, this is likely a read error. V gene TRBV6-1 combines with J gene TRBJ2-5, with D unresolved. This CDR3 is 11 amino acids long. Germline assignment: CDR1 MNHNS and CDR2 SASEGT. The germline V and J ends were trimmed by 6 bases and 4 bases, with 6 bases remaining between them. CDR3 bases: TGTGCCAGCAGGGTTGGAGAGACCCAGTACTAC. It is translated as CASRVGETQYY.

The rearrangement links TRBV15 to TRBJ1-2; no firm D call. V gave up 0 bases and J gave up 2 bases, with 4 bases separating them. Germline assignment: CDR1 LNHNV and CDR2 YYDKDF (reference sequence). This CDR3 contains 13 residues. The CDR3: CATSREQNYGYTF. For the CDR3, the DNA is TGTGCCACCAGCAGAGAACAGAACTATGGCTACACCTTC. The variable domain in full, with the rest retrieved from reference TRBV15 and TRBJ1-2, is DAMVIQNPRYQVTQFGKPVTLSCSQTLNHNVMYWYQQKSSQAPKLLFHYYDKDFNNEADTPDNFQSRRPNTSFCFLDIRSPGLGDTAMYLCATSREQNYGYTFGSGTRLTVV.

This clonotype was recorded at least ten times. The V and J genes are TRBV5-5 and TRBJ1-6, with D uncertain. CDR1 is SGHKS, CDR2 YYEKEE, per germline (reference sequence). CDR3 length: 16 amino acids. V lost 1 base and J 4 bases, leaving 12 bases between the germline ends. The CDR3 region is CASSLTGPQYNSPLHF. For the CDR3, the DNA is TGTGCCAGCAGCTTGACCGGACCGCAGTATAATTCACCCCTCCACTTT.

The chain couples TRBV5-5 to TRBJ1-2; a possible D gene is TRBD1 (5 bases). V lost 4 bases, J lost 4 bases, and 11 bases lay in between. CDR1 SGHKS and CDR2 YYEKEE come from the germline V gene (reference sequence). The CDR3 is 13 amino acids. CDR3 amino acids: CASSLQDTYGYTF. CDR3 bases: TGTGCCAGCAGCCTACAGGATACCTATGGCTACACCTTC. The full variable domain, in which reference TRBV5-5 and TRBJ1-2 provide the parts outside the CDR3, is DAGVTQSPTHLIKTRGQQVTLRCSPISGHKSVSWYQQVLGQGPQFIFQYYEKEERGRGNFPDRFSARQFPNYSSELNVNALLLGDSALYLCASSLQDTYGYTFGSGTRLTVV.

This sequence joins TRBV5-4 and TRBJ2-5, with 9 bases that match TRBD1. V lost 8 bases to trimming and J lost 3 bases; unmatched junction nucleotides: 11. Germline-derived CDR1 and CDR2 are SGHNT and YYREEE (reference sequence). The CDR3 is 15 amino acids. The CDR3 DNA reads TGTGCCAGTTCTAAAACCGGGACAGGGAAAGAGACCCAGTACTTC. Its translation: CASSKTGTGKETQYF.

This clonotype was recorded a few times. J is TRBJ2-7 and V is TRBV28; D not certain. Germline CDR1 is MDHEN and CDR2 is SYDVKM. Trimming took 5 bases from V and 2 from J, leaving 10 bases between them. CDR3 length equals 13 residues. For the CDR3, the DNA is TGTGCCAGCAGTCGGATGACGGCCTACGAGCAGTACTTC. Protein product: CASSRMTAYEQYF.

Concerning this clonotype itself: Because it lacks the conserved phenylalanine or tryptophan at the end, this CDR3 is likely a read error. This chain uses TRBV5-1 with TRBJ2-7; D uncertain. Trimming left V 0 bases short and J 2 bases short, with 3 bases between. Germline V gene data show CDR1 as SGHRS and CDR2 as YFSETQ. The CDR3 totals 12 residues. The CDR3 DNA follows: TGCGCCAGCAGCTTGGAGCCCTACGAGCAGTACATC. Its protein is CASSLEPYEQYI.

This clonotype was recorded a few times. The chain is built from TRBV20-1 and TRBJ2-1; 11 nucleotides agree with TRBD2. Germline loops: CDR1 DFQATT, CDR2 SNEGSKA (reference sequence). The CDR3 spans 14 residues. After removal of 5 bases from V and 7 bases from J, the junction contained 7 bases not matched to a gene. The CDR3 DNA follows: TGCAGTGCTCCAATAGCGGGAGGGGGTAATGAGCAGTTCTTC. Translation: CSAPIAGGGNEQFF.

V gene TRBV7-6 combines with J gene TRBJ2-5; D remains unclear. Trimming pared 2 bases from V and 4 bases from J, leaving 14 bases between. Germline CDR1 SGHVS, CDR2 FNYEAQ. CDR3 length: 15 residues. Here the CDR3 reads CASSLHHLWGETQYF. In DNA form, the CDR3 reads TGTGCCAGCAGCTTACACCATTTGTGGGGAGAGACCCAGTACTTC.

The CDR3 DNA is TGCGCCAGCAGCTTGGAAGTCGGAGGGACCGGGGAGCTGTTTTTT. It translates to CASSLEVGGTGELFF. The V call is TRBV5-1, the J call TRBJ2-2; D possibly corresponds to TRBD2 (6 bases). The germline V gene has CDR1 SGHRS and CDR2 YFSETQ. The V gene lost 0 bases and the J gene lost 5 bases, with 11 bases spanning the gap. The CDR3 has 15 residues.